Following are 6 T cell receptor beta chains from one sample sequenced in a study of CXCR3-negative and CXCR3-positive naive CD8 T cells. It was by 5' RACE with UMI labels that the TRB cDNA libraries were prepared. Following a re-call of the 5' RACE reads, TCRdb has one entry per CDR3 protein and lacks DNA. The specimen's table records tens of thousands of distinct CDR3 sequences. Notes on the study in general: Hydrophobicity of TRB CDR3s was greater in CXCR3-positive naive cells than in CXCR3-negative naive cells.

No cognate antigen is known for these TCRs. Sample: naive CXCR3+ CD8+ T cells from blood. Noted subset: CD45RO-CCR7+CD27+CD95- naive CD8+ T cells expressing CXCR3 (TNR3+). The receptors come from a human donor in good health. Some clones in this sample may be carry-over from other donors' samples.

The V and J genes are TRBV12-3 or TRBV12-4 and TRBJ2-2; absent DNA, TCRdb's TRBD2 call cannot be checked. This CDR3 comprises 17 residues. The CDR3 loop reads CASSPGGLAGVGGELFF.

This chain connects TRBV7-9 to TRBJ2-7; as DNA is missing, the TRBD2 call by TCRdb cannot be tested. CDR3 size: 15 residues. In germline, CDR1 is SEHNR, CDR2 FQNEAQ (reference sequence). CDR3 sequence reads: CASSSVAGGPIEQYF.

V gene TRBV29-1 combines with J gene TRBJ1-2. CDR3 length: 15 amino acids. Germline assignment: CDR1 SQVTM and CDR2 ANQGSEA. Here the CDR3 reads CSVEDQKNLDYGYTF.

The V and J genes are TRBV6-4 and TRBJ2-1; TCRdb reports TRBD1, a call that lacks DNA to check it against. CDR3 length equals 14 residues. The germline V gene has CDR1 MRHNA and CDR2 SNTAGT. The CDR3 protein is CASSDNMGGAEQFF.

The CDR3 loop reads CASSPTGANTGELFF. This chain connects TRBV6-4 to TRBJ2-2; TCRdb designates TRBD1, a call that cannot be tested without DNA. CDR1 and CDR2 (germline): MRHNA, SNTAGT. CDR3 length equals 15 residues.

CDR3 sequence reads: CASSQAGGAGELFF. The chain uses TRBV4-1 and TRBJ2-2; the TRBD2 assignment by TCRdb is unverifiable without DNA. Germline V CDR1 and CDR2: MGHRA, YSYEKL. CDR3 length: 14 residues.